This T cell receptor (beta chain) derives from a study of blood T cell repertoires in COVID-19. This clone was seen a few times. A junction boundary mismatches the germline segment, possibly from a read error. Sequencing was performed with immunoSEQ multiplex PCR; in TCRdb, only in-frame clones are kept and a portion is missing. The table has about 120,000 clones, about 70% seen once. Input material: peripheral blood. This sequence was found in a woman in her sixties or seventies with acute or convalescent COVID-19.

CDR3 DNA sequence: TGTGCCAGCAGCCAGACAGGGTATGACTACACCTTC. This sequence encodes CASSQTGYDYTF. The V gene is TRBV12-3 or TRBV12-4, the J gene TRBJ1-2, with 7 bases lining up with TRBD1. There are 12 residues in the CDR3.